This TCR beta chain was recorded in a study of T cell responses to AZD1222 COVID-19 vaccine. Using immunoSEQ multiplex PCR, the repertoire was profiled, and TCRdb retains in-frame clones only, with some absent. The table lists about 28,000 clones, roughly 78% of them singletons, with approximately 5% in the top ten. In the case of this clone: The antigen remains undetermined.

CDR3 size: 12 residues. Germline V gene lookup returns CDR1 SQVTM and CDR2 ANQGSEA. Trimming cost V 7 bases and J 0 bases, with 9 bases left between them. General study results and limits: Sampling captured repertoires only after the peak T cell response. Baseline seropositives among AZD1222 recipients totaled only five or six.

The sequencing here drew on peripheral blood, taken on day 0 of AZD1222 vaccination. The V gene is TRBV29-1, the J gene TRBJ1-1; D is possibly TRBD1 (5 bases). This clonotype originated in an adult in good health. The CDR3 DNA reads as TGCAGCGCTACGGGACTGAACACTGAAGCTTTCTTT. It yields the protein CSATGLNTEAFF.